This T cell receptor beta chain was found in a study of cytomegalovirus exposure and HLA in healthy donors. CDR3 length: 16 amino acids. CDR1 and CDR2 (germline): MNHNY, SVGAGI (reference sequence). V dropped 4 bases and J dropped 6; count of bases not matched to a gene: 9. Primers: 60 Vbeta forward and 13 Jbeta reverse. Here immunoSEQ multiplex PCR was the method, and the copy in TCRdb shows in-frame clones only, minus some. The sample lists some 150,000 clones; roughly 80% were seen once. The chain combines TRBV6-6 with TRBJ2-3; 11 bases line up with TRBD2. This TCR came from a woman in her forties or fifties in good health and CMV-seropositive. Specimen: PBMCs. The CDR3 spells CASSLLAGGNGDTQYF. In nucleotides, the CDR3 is TGTGCCAGCAGTTTGTTAGCGGGAGGGAATGGGGATACGCAGTATTTT.